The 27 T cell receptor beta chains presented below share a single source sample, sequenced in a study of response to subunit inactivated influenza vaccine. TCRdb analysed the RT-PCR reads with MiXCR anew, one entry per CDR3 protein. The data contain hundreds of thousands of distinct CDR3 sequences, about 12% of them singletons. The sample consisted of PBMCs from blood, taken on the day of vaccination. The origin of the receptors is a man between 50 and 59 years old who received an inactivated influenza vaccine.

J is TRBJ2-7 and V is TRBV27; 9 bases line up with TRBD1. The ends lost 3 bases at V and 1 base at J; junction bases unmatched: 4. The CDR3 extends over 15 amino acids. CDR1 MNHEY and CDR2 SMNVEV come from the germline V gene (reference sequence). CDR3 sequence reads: CASSLYGQGSYEQYF. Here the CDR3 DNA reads TGTGCCAGCAGTTTGTACGGACAGGGGTCCTACGAGCAGTACTTC.

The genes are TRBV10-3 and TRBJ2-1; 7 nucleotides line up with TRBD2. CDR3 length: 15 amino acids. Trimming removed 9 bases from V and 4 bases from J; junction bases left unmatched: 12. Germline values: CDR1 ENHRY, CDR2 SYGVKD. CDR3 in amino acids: CAIRNASGVYNEQFF. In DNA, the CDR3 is TGTGCCATTCGCAACGCTAGCGGAGTTTACAATGAGCAGTTCTTC.

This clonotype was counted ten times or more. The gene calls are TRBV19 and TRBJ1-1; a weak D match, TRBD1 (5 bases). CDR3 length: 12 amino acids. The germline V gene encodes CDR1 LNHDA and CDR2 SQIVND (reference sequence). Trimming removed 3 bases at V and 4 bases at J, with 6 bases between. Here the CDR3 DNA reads TGTGCCAGTAGTATGGGGGGCACTGAAGCTTTCTTT. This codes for CASSMGGTEAFF.

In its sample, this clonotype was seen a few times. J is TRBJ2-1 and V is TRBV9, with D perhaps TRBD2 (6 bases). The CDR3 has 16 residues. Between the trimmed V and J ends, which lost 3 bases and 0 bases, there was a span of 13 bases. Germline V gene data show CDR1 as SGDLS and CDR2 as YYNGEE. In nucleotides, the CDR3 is TGTGCCAGCAGCGGGTACATAGCGGCCTCCTACAATGAGCAGTTCTTC. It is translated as CASSGYIAASYNEQFF.

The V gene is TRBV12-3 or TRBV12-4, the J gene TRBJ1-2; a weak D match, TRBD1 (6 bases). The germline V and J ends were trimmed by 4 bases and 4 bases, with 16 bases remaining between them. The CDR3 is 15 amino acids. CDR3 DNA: TGTGCCAGCAGTTACGACAGGTCCCTCCTCTATGGCTACACCTTC. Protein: CASSYDRSLLYGYTF.

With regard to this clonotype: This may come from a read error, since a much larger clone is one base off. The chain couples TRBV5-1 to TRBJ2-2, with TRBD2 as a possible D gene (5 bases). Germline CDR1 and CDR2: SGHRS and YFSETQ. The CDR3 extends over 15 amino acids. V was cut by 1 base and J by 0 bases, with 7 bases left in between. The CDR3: CASSLFGANTGELFF. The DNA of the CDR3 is TGCGCCAGCAGCTTGTTCGGGGCGAACACCGGGGAGCTGTTTTTT.

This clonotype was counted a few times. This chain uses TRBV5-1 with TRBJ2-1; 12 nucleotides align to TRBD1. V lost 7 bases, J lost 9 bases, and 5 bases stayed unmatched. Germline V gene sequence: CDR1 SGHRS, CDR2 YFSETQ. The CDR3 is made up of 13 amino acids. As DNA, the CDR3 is TGCGCCAGCGGGGGACAGGGGGCAGGTGAGCAGTTCTTC. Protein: CASGGQGAGEQFF.

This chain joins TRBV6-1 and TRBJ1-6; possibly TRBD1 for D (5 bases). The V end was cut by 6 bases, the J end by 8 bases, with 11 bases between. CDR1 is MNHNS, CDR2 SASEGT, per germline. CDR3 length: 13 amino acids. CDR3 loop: CASRNRKDSPLHF. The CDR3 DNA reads TGTGCCAGCAGAAACAGGAAGGATTCACCCCTCCACTTT.

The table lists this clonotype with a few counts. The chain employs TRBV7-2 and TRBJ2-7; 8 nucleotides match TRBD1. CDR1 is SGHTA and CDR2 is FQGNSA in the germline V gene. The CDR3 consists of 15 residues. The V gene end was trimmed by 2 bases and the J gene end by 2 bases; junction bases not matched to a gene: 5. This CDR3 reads CASSLRQGSTYEQYF. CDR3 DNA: TGTGCCAGCAGCTTACGACAGGGGTCTACCTACGAGCAGTACTTC.

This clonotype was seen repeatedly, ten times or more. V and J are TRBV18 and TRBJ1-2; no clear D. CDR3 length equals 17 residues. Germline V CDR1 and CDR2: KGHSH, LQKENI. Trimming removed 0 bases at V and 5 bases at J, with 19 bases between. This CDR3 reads CASSPPLDLNSFYGYTF. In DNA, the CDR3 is TGTGCCAGCTCACCACCGCTGGATCTGAATTCCTTTTATGGCTACACCTTC.

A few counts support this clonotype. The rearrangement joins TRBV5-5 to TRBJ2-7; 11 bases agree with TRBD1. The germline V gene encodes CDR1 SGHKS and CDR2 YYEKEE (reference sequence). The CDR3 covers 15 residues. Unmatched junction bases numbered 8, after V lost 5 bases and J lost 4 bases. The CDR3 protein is CASSSPDRGLYEQYF. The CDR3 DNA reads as TGTGCCAGCAGTAGCCCGGACAGGGGGCTTTACGAGCAGTACTTC.

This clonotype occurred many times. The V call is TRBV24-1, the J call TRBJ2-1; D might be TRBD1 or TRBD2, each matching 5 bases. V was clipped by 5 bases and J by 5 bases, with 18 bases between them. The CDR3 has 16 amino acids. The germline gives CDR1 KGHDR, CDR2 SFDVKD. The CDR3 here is CATSGASRGAHNEQFF. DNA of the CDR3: TGTGCCACCAGTGGGGCCAGCAGAGGGGCCCACAATGAGCAGTTCTTC.

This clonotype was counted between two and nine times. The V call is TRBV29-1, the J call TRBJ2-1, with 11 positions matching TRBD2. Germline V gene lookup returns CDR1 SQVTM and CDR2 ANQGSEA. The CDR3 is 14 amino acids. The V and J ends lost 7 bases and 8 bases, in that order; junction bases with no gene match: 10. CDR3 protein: CSAGIAGGPHEQFF. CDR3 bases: TGCAGCGCTGGAATAGCGGGAGGGCCACATGAGCAGTTCTTC.

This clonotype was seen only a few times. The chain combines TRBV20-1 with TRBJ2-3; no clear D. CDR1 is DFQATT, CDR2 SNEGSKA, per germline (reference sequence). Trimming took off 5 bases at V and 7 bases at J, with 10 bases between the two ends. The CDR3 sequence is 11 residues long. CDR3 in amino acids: CSAGLTHTQYF. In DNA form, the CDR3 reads TGCAGTGCTGGCCTCACCCATACGCAGTATTTT.

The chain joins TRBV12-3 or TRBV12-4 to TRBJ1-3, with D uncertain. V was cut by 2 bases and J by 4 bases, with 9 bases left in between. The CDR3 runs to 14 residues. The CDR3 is CASSLLQEGNTIYF. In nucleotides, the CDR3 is TGTGCCAGCAGTTTACTCCAAGAAGGAAACACCATATATTTT.

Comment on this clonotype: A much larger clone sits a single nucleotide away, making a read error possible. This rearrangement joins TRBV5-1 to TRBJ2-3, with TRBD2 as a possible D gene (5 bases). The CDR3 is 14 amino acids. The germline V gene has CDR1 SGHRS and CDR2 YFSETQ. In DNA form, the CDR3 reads TGCGCCAGCAGCACCCAAGGAGGCACAGATCCGCAGTATTTT. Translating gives CASSTQGGTDPQYF.

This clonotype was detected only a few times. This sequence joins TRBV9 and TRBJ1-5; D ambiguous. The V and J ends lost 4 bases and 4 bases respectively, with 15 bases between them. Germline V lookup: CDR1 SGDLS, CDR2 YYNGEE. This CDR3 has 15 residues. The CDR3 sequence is CASSPGGGENQPQHF. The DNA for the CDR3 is TGTGCCAGCAGCCCAGGCGGTGGAGAGAATCAGCCCCAGCATTTT.

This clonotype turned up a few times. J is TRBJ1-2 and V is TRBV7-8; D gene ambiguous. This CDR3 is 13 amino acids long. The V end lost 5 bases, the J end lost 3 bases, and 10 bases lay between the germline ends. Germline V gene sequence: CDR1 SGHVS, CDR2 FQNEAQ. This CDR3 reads CASSAGYDYGYTF. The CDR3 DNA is TGTGCCAGCAGCGCGGGGTACGACTATGGCTACACCTTC.

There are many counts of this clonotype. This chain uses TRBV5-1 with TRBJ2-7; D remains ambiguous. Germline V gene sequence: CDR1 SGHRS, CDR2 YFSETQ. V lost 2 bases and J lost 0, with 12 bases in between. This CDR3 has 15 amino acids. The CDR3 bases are TGCGCCAGCAGCTTAGGTGGGTCCCACTCCTACGAGCAGTACTTC. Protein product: CASSLGGSHSYEQYF. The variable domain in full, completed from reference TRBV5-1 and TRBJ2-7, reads KAGVTQTPRYLIKTRGQQVTLSCSPISGHRSVSWYQQTPGQGLQFLFEYFSETQRNKGNFPGRFSGRQFSNSRSEMNVSTLELGDSALYLCASSLGGSHSYEQYFGPGTRLTVT.

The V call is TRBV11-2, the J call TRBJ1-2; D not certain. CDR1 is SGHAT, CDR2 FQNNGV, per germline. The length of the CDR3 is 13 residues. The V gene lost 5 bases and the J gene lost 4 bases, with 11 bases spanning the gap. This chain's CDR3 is CASSTPSLYGYTF. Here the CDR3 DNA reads TGTGCCAGCAGCACCCCCTCGCTCTATGGCTACACCTTC.

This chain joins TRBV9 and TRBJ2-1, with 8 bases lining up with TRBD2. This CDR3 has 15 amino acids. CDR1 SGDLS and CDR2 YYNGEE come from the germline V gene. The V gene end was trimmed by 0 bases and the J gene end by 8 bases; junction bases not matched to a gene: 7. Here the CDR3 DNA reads TGTGCCAGCAGCGTAGAAAGCGGGAGCGGATATGAGCAGTTCTTC. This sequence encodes CASSVESGSGYEQFF. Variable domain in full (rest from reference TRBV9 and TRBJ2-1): DSGVTQTPKHLITATGQRVTLRCSPRSGDLSVYWYQQSLDQGLQFLIQYYNGEERAKGNILERFSAQQFPDLHSELNLSSLELGDSALYFCASSVESGSGYEQFFGPGTRLTVL.

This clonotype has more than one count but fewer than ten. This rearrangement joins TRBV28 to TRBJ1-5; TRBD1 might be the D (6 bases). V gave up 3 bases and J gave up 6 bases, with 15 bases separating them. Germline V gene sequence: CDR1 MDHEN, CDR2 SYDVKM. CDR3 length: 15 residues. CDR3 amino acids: CASSFREGEAQPQHF. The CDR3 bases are TGTGCCAGCAGTTTTCGGGAGGGGGAAGCTCAGCCCCAGCATTTT.

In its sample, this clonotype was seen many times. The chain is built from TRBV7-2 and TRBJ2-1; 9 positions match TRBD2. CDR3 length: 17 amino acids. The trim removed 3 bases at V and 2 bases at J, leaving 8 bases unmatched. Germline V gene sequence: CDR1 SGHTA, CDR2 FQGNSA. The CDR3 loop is CASSFGSVAGAYNEQFF. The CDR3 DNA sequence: TGTGCCAGCAGCTTTGGGTCTGTAGCGGGGGCCTACAATGAGCAGTTCTTC.

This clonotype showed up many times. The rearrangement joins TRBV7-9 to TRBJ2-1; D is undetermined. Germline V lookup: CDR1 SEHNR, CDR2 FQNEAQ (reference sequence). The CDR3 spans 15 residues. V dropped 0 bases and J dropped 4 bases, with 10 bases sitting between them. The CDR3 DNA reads TGTGCCAGCAGCTTAGCGTTGGCCAGATACAATGAGCAGTTCTTC. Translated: CASSLALARYNEQFF.

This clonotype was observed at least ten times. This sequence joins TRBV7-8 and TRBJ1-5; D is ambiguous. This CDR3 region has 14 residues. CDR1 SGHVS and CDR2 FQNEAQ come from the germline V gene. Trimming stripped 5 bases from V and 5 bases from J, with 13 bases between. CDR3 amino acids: CASSPAQAYQPQHF. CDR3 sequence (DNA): TGTGCCAGCAGCCCCGCCCAGGCCTATCAGCCCCAGCATTTT.

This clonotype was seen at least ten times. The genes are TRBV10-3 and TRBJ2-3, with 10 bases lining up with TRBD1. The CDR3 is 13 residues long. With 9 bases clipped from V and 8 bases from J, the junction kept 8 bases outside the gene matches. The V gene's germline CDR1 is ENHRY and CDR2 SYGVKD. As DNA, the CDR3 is TGTGCCATTGGGACAGGGGAAGGTGCTACGCAGTATTTT. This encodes CAIGTGEGATQYF.

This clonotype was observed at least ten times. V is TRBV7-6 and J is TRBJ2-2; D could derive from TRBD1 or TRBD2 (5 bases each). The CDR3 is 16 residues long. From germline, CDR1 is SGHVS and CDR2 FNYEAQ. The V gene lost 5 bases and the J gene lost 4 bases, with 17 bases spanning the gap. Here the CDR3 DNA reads TGTGCCAGCAGCCCGCGTATGAGGGGTACCACCGGGGAGCTGTTTTTT. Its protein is CASSPRMRGTTGELFF.